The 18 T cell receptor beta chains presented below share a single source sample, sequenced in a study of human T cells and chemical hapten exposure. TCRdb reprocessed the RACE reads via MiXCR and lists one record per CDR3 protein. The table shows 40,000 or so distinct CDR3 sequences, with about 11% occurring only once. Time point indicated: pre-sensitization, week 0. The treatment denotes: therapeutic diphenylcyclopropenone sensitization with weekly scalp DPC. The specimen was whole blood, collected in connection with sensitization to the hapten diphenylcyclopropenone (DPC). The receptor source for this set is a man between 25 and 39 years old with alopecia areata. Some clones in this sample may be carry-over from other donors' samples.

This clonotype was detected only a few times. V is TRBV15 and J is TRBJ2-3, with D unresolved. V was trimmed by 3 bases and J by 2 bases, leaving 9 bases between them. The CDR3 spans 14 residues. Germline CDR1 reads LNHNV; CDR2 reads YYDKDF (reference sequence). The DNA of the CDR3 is TGTGCCACCAGCAGTTTACAATTCACAGATACGCAGTATTTT. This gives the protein CATSSLQFTDTQYF.

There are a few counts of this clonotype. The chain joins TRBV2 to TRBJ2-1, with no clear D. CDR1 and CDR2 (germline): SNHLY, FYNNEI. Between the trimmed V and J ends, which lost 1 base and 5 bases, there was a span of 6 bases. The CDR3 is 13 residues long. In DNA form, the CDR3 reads TGTGCCAGCAGTGAAGACACCCACAATGAGCAGTTCTTC. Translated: CASSEDTHNEQFF.

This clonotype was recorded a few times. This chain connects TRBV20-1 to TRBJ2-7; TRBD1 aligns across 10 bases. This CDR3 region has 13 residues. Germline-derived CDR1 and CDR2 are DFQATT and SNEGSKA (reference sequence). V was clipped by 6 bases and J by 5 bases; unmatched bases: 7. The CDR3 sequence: CSATGTGEHEQYF. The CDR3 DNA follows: TGCAGTGCAACCGGGACAGGGGAGCACGAGCAGTACTTC.

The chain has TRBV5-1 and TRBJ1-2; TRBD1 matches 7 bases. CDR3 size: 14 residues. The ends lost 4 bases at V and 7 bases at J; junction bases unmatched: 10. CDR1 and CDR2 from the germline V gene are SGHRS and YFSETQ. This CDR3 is CASSQSLTGSGYTF. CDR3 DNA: TGCGCCAGCAGCCAATCATTGACAGGGTCTGGCTACACCTTC.

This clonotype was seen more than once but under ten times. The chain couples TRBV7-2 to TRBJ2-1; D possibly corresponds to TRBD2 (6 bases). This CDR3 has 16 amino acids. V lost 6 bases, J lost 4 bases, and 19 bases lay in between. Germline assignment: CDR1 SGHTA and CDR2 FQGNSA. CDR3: CASSPKTGGTYNEQFF. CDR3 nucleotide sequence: TGTGCCAGCAGTCCCAAAACCGGGGGAACTTACAATGAGCAGTTCTTC.

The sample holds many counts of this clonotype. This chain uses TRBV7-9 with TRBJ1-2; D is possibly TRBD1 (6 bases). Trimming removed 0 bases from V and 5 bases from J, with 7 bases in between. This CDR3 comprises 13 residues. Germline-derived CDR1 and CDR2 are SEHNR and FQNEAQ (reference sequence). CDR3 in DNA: TGTGCCAGCAGCTTAGCGCAGGGGTATGGCTACACCTTC. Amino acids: CASSLAQGYGYTF.

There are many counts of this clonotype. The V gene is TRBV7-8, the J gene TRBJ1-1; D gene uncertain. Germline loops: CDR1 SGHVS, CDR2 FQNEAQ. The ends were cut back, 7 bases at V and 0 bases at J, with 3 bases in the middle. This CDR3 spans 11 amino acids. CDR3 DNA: TGTGCCAGCACCATGAACACTGAAGCTTTCTTT. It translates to CASTMNTEAFF.

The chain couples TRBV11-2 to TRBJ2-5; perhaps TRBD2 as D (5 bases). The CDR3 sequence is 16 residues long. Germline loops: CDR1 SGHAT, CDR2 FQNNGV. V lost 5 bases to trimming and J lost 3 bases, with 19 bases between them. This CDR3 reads CASSPEGSLYEETQYF. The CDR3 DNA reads TGTGCCAGCAGCCCCGAGGGATCCCTATACGAAGAGACCCAGTACTTC. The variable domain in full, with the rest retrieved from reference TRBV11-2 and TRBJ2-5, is EAGVAQSPRYKIIEKRQSVAFWCNPISGHATLYWYQQILGQGPKLLIQFQNNGVVDDSQLPKDRFSAERLKGVDSTLKIQPAKLEDSAVYLCASSPEGSLYEETQYFGPGTRLLVL.

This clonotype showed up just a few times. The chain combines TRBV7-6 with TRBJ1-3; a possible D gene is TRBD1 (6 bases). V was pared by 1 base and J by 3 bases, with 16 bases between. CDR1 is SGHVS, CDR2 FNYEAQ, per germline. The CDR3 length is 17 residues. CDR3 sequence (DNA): TGTGCCAGCAGCTTAGAAGCGTCAGGGGTCTTTGGAAACACCATATATTTT. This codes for CASSLEASGVFGNTIYF. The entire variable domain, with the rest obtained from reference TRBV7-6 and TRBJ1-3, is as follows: GAGVSQSPRYKVTKRGQDVALRCDPISGHVSLYWYRQALGQGPEFLTYFNYEAQQDKSGLPNDRFSAERPEGSISTLTIQRTEQRDSAMYRCASSLEASGVFGNTIYFGEGSWLTVV.

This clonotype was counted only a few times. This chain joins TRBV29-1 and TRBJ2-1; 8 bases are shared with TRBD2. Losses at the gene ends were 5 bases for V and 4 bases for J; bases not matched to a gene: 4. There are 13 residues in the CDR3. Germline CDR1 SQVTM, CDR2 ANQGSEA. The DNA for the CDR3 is TGCAGCGTTTGGACTAGCCCATACAATGAGCAGTTCTTC. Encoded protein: CSVWTSPYNEQFF.

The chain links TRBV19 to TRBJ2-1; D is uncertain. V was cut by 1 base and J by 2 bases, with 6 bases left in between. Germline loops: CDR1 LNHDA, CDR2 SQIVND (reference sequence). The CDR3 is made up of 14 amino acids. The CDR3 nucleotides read TGTGCCAGTAGTATAGGGCCACCCTACAATGAGCAGTTCTTC. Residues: CASSIGPPYNEQFF.

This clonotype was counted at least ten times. DNA of the CDR3: TGTGCCAGCAGTCAACCCGGGACAGGGGATGGCTACACCTTC. Amino acid sequence: CASSQPGTGDGYTF. V gene TRBV28 combines with J gene TRBJ1-2; 10 bases are a match to TRBD1. The CDR3 is made up of 14 amino acids. Per germline, CDR1 MDHEN and CDR2 SYDVKM. The V segment lost 5 bases and the J segment 6 bases; nucleotides outside the gene matches: 6.

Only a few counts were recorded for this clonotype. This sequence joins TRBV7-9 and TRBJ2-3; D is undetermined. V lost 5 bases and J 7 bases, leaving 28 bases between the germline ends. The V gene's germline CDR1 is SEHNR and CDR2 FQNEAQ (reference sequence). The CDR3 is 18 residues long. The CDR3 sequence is CASSTRPVGEGVLNTQYF. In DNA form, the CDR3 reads TGTGCCAGCAGCACCCGCCCGGTTGGGGAAGGAGTTTTGAATACGCAGTATTTT.

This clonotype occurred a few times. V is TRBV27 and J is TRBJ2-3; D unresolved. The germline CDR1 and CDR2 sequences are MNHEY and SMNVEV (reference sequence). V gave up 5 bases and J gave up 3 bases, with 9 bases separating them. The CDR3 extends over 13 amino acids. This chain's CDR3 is CASSPFGTDTQYF. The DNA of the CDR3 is TGTGCCAGCAGTCCGTTCGGGACAGATACGCAGTATTTT.

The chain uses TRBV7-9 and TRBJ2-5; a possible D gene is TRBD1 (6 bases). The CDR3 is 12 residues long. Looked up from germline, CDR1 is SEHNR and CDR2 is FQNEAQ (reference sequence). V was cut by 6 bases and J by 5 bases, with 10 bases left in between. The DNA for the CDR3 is TGTGCCAGCAGACGTACAGGGGAGACCCAGTACTTC. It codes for CASRRTGETQYF.

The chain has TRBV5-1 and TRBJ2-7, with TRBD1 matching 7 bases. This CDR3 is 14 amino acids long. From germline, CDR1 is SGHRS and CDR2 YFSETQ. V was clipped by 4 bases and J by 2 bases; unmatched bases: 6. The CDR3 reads CASSTGTAPYEQYF. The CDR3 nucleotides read TGCGCCAGCAGCACCGGGACAGCGCCCTACGAGCAGTACTTC.

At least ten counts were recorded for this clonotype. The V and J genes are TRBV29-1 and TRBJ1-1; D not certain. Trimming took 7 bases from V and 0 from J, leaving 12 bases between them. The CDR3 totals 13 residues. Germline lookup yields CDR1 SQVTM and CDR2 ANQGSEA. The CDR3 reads CSASIGVNTEAFF. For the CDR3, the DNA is TGCAGCGCTTCGATAGGCGTGAACACTGAAGCTTTCTTT.

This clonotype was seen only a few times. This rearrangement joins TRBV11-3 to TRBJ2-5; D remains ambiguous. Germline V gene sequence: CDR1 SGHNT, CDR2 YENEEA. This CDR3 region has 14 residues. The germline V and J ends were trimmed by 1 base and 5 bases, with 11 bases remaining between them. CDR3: CASSLVAGHETQYF. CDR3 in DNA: TGTGCCAGCAGCTTAGTGGCCGGCCATGAGACCCAGTACTTC.